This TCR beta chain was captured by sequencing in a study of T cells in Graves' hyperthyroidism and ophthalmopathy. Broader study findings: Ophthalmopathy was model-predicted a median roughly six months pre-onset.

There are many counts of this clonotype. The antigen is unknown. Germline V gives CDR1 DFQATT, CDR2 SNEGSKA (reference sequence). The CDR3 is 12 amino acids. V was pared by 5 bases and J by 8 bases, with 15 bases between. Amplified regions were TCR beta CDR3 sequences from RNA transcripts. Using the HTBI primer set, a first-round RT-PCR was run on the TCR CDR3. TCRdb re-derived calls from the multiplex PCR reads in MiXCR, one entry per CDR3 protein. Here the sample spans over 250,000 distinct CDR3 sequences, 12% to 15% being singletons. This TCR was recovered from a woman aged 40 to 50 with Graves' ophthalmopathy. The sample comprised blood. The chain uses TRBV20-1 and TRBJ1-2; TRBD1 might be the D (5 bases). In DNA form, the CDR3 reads TGCAGTGCTGGGGGACGGCATGGGGGCTACACCTTC. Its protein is CSAGGRHGGYTF.